This is a list of T cell receptor beta chains from one sample in a study of shared clonotypes between healthy human individuals. Sequenced by immunoSEQ multiplex PCR; TCRdb stores in-frame clones only, minus some. Of some 79,000 clones listed, about 61% are singletons. What was sequenced was memory CD8+ T cells sorted from blood. These receptor sequences come from a young man in good health. Each CDR3 is given with its conserved first and last residue.

>TRBJ2-7|TRBV19
CASSGDVRDPYEQYF
>TRBJ2-2|TRBV30
CAWSAGMGTGELFF
>TRBJ2-1|TRBV27
CASSLSSSRPRDEQFF
>TRBJ2-5|TRBV25-1
CASSERHTGTQSGETQYF
>TRBJ2-3|TRBV28
CASSTPYGLADTDTQYF
>TRBJ2-7|TRBV2
CASTERNSYEQYF
>TRBJ2-1|TRBV27
CASRGRGSYNEQFF
>TRBJ2-7|TRBV6-5
CASSYFPDTLYEQYF
>TRBJ2-1|TRBV7-9
CASSRQGNLFYNEQFF
>TRBJ2-7|TRBV9
CASSVGGGLAEYEQYF
>TRBJ2-3|TRBV9
CASSVASGTDTQYF
>TRBJ2-4|TRBV7-2
CASSSRLAGDIQYF
>TRBJ2-6|TRBV6-4
CASSLRGEGANVLTF
>TRBJ2-7|TRBV2
CASSEAGLAGTYEQYF
>TRBJ1-4|TRBV4-1
CASSQFWGEKLFF
>TRBJ2-6|TRBV15
CATSRELSGANVLTF
>TRBJ2-7|TRBV6-4
CASTPRGSSYEQYF
>TRBJ1-3|TRBV4-1
CASSQAQGDTIYF
>TRBJ2-1|TRBV7-3
CASSPRDRTQNNEQFF
>TRBJ1-1|TRBV6-1
CASSGGQLTEAFF
>TRBJ2-6|TRBV6-1
CASSEGGSGANVLTF
>TRBJ2-3|TRBV6-1
CASSDGLAGFTDTQYF
>TRBJ1-1|TRBV2
CASTPRTGSTEAFF
>TRBJ2-7|TRBV5-6
CASSLSTGTGRSEQYF
>TRBJ2-7|TRBV28
CASSGSGRESYEQYF
>TRBJ2-7|TRBV25-1
CASSEWEYEQYF
>TRBJ2-1|TRBV7-6
CASSLGPIYNEQFF
>TRBJ1-4|TRBV7-8
CASSRARLANEKLFF
>TRBJ2-3|TRBV28
CASSLSTGAGTDTQYF
>TRBJ2-7|TRBV10-3
CAISEGDGYEQYF
>TRBJ2-7|TRBV2
CASRGGTSGRSYEQYF
>TRBJ2-7|TRBV5-1
CASSFDSSYEQYF
>TRBJ1-2|TRBV7-2
CASSFGTDFLSGYTF
>TRBJ2-1|TRBV6-1
CASSGGVYNEQFF
>TRBJ1-2|TRBV18
CASSPETGGSTNYGYTF
>TRBJ2-1|TRBV5-8
CATTPYSYNEQFF
>TRBJ2-1|TRBV5-5
CASRSDGTGTPEFF
>TRBJ2-2|TRBV18
CASSPPRVGTGELFF
>TRBJ2-7|TRBV6-1
CASSEYGQGEGFYEQYF
>TRBJ1-5|TRBV11-3
CASSPRSRGNNQPQHF
>TRBJ1-1|TRBV7-9
CASRPARGGGTEAFF
>TRBJ2-2|TRBV19
CASTPGGRGLWRFANTGELFF
>TRBJ1-2|TRBV7-9
CASSLYGGEYLGYTF
>TRBJ2-1|TRBV28
CASTTPTRERRSYNEQFF
>TRBJ2-2|TRBV6-1
CASSDELAGVTGELFF
>TRBJ1-4|TRBV19
CASRSRRVGVNEKLFF
>TRBJ1-1|TRBV2
CASDGGTLNTEAFF
>TRBJ2-7|TRBV5-6
CASSFVRGTYEQYF
>TRBJ1-1|TRBV6-5
CASSSSPKPVESEAFF
>TRBJ2-2|TRBV6-5
CASTRKGENTGELFF
>TRBJ2-5|TRBV7-9
CASSFPTSGRETQYF
>TRBJ1-5|TRBV4-1
CASSQDSNQPQHF
>TRBJ2-7|TRBV6-1
CASSGTTYEQYF
>TRBJ1-1|TRBV11-2
CACNRRGFTEAFF
>TRBJ2-4|TRBV5-6
CASSLGTGGVNPKNIQYF
>TRBJ2-5|TRBV30
CAGRLAGGGETQYF
>TRBJ1-2|TRBV18
CASSPGSAFGQGDGYTF
>TRBJ2-7|TRBV28
CASSWAYEQYF
>TRBJ2-1|TRBV6-1
CASNEQFF
>TRBJ1-1|TRBV6-5
CASSHMNTEAFF